Presented here are 11 T cell receptor beta chains from one specimen sequenced in a study of blood T cell repertoires in COVID-19. The table came from immunoSEQ multiplex PCR; TCRdb's copy has only in-frame clones and leaves some out. Among approximately 130,000 clones listed, roughly 71% were seen once. Input material: peripheral blood. The origin of the receptors is a man older than 75 with acute or convalescent COVID-19.

J is TRBJ2-7 and V is TRBV10-3; D possibly corresponds to TRBD1 (6 bases). Germline lookup yields CDR1 ENHRY and CDR2 SYGVKD. Between the trimmed V and J ends, which lost 8 bases and 4 bases, there was a span of 9 bases. There are 11 residues in the CDR3. CDR3 coding DNA: TGTGCCATCGGGGACATTTACGAGCAGTACTTC. Its protein is CAIGDIYEQYF.

This clone was seen many times. The chain couples TRBV7-9 to TRBJ2-1; D unresolved. This CDR3 has 13 amino acids. CDR1 is SEHNR, CDR2 FQNEAQ, per germline (reference sequence). V was trimmed by 2 bases and J by 2 bases, leaving 4 bases between them. The CDR3 spells CASSLFAYNEQFF. The DNA of the CDR3 is TGTGCCAGCAGCTTATTCGCCTACAATGAGCAGTTCTTC.

The rearrangement joins TRBV4-2 to TRBJ2-3; a weak D match, TRBD1 (6 bases). V was trimmed by 6 bases and J by 3 bases, leaving 19 bases between them. Per germline, CDR1 LGHNA and CDR2 YNFKEQ. This CDR3 is built from 16 residues. CDR3 protein: CASSLTQGLRTDTQYF. CDR3 in DNA: TGTGCCAGCAGTCTAACACAGGGTTTGAGGACAGATACGCAGTATTTT.

The J gene is TRBJ2-3, the V gene TRBV15, with D perhaps matching TRBD2 (5 bases). The CDR3 is 16 amino acids. Between the trimmed V and J ends, which lost 4 bases and 5 bases, there was a span of 19 bases. CDR1 and CDR2 from the germline V gene are LNHNV and YYDKDF (reference sequence). As DNA, the CDR3 is TGTGCCACCAGCACCCGGAGAGGGTCAGGTAAAGATACGCAGTATTTT. Its protein product is CATSTRRGSGKDTQYF.

This clone occurred a few times. The chain combines TRBV2 with TRBJ2-2; 9 bases agree with TRBD2. Germline V gives CDR1 SNHLY, CDR2 FYNNEI. V was pared by 7 bases and J by 6 bases, with 9 bases of the junction left unmatched. The CDR3 contains 15 residues. The DNA of the CDR3 is TGTGCCAGCAAAGAGGGCCTAGCGGGGTCCGGGGAGCTGTTTTTT. It codes for CASKEGLAGSGELFF.

The gene calls are TRBV2 and TRBJ2-7; D not certain. The V end was cut by 6 bases, the J end by 0 bases, with 15 bases between. CDR1 and CDR2 from the germline V gene are SNHLY and FYNNEI. The CDR3 is 15 residues long. The CDR3 sequence: CASRDKFLSSYEQYF. The CDR3 nucleotides read TGTGCCAGCAGAGACAAATTTCTTAGCTCCTACGAGCAGTACTTC.

The chain is built from TRBV7-9 and TRBJ1-6; no clear D gene. This CDR3 is built from 14 residues. V was trimmed by 5 bases and J by 4 bases, leaving 9 bases between them. Germline loops: CDR1 SEHNR, CDR2 FQNEAQ (reference sequence). This CDR3 is CASSLPGYNSPLHF. CDR3 nucleotide sequence: TGTGCCAGCAGCCTCCCCGGGTATAATTCACCCCTCCACTTT. Full variable domain (outside the CDR3, taken from reference TRBV7-9 and TRBJ1-6): DTGVSQNPRHKITKRGQNVTFRCDPISEHNRLYWYRQTLGQGPEFLTYFQNEAQLEKSRLLSDRFSAERPKGSFSTLEIQRTEQGDSAMYLCASSLPGYNSPLHFGNGTRLTVT.

The chain carries TRBV6-2 or TRBV6-3 and TRBJ2-2, with 7 bases matching TRBD1. Germline values: CDR1 MNHEY, CDR2 SVGEGT. The CDR3 spans 15 residues. Trimming cost V 6 bases and J 3 bases; bases outside gene matches: 7. The DNA of the CDR3 is TGTGCCAGCAGACCTCCGGGACAGTACACCGGGGAGCTGTTTTTT. Its protein is CASRPPGQYTGELFF.

As DNA, the CDR3 is TGCGCCAGCAGCTTGGCCGGGGGTGCGGGGGAAAAACTGTTTTTT. Its protein is CASSLAGGAGEKLFF. This chain uses TRBV5-1 with TRBJ1-4, with TRBD1 as a possible D gene (5 bases). V was clipped by 0 bases and J by 8 bases, with 14 bases between them. Germline V gene data show CDR1 as SGHRS and CDR2 as YFSETQ. The CDR3 totals 15 residues.

V is TRBV29-1 and J is TRBJ2-2; D gene unclear. The CDR3 sequence is 11 residues long. Germline assignment: CDR1 SQVTM and CDR2 ANQGSEA. Trimming pared 7 bases from V and 4 bases from J, leaving 7 bases between. CDR3 residues: CSAELTGELFF. DNA for the CDR3: TGCAGCGCCGAGCTCACCGGGGAGCTGTTTTTT.

The chain links TRBV5-6 to TRBJ1-6; maybe TRBD1 (5 bases). The germline CDR1 and CDR2 sequences are SGHDT and YYEEEE. Trimming took off 1 base at V and 10 bases at J, with 12 bases between the two ends. This CDR3 region has 14 residues. CDR3 nucleotides: TGTGCCAGCAGCTTGAGCAGGACAATATCACCCCTCCACTTT. This translates into CASSLSRTISPLHF.